The next 23 T cell receptor beta chains were all read from a single sample in a study of identical twins. TCRdb passed the 5' RACE reads through MiXCR, listing each CDR3 protein once. The sample lists about 1.7 million distinct CDR3 sequences, about 32% occurring once. Sequenced material: cord blood. Receptors were obtained from a newborn girl in good health.

V and J are TRBV5-1 and TRBJ1-3; D is perhaps TRBD1 (5 bases). Germline CDR1 is SGHRS and CDR2 is YFSETQ. CDR3 length equals 15 residues. Trimming removed 2 bases from V and 0 bases from J, with 9 bases in between. The CDR3 coding sequence is TGCGCCAGCAGCTTCGCAGGGAGCTCTGGAAACACCATATATTTT. Encoded protein: CASSFAGSSGNTIYF.

This clonotype was found many times. The chain employs TRBV27 and TRBJ1-1; 7 bases agree with TRBD1. Germline V gene sequence: CDR1 MNHEY, CDR2 SMNVEV (reference sequence). Trimming took 2 bases from V and 1 from J; bases not matched to a gene: 1. CDR3 length equals 14 residues. The CDR3 reads CASSLNRGNTEAFF. CDR3 DNA: TGTGCCAGCAGTTTAAACAGGGGGAACACTGAAGCTTTCTTT.

The chain is built from TRBV20-1 and TRBJ1-6; 7 bases agree with TRBD1. Germline trimming cut 3 bases from V and 2 bases from J; bases unmatched to any gene: 4. Germline V gene sequence: CDR1 DFQATT, CDR2 SNEGSKA (reference sequence). The CDR3 sequence is 15 residues long. DNA of the CDR3: TGCAGTGCTAGGCAGGGGGGAACCTATAATTCACCCCTCCACTTT. It codes for CSARQGGTYNSPLHF.

This clonotype was picked up a small number of times. This chain links TRBV2 with TRBJ2-3; TRBD2 might be the D (5 bases). V gave up 6 bases and J gave up 6 bases, with 16 bases separating them. The CDR3 covers 14 residues. The germline V gene has CDR1 SNHLY and CDR2 FYNNEI. This CDR3 reads CASRQAAAPDTQYF. In nucleotides, the CDR3 is TGTGCCAGCAGGCAAGCGGCGGCCCCGGATACGCAGTATTTT. Full variable domain (rest looked up from reference TRBV2 and TRBJ2-3): EPEVTQTPSHQVTQMGQEVILRCVPISNHLYFYWYRQILGQKVEFLVSFYNNEISEKSEIFDDQFSVERPDGSNFTLKIRSTKLEDSAMYFCASRQAAAPDTQYFGPGTRLTVL.

J is TRBJ2-2 and V is TRBV9; D gene uncertain. Germline V CDR1 and CDR2: SGDLS, YYNGEE. CDR3 size: 15 residues. The germline V and J ends were trimmed by 2 bases and 5 bases, with 13 bases remaining between them. CDR3: CASSVEPARTGELFF. DNA for the CDR3: TGTGCCAGCAGCGTGGAGCCTGCGAGGACCGGGGAGCTGTTTTTT.

This clonotype showed up just a few times. This chain links TRBV6-5 with TRBJ2-7; a weak D match, TRBD1 (6 bases). This CDR3 has 16 residues. Germline lookup yields CDR1 MNHEY and CDR2 SVGAGI. Trimming removed 1 base at V and 6 bases at J, with 19 bases between. This CDR3 is CASSYWGRAGDLEQYF. CDR3 nucleotides: TGTGCCAGCAGTTACTGGGGTAGGGCAGGGGACCTCGAGCAGTACTTC.

This chain connects TRBV5-1 to TRBJ2-1; D ambiguous. Germline-derived CDR1 and CDR2 are SGHRS and YFSETQ. V lost 0 bases and J 5 bases, leaving 12 bases between the germline ends. The CDR3 loop spans 15 amino acids. CDR3 in amino acids: CASSLVGPHDNEQFF. CDR3 DNA: TGCGCCAGCAGCTTGGTTGGGCCACATGACAATGAGCAGTTCTTC.

There are many counts of this clonotype. The J gene is TRBJ2-7, the V gene TRBV5-1; D ambiguous. Per the germline V gene, CDR1 is SGHRS and CDR2 is YFSETQ. This CDR3 spans 14 amino acids. V was shortened by 2 bases and J by 2 bases, with 11 bases between the two germline ends. As DNA, the CDR3 is TGCGCCAGCAGCTTAACCGGGCCCCCCTACGAGCAGTACTTC. This codes for CASSLTGPPYEQYF.

This clonotype was observed a handful of times. The J gene is TRBJ2-7, the V gene TRBV12-3 or TRBV12-4, with D possibly TRBD1 on 6 matching bases. The CDR3 covers 14 residues. Deletions cut 8 bases from V and 4 bases from J, with 18 bases between. The CDR3 DNA is TGTGCCAGCGGGAGACAGGCACCCCGTTACGAGCAGTACTTC. This sequence encodes CASGRQAPRYEQYF.

The rearrangement joins TRBV5-1 to TRBJ2-5; TRBD2 matches at 12 bases. With 0 bases clipped from V and 11 bases from J, the junction kept 11 bases outside the gene matches. The CDR3 length is 16 residues. Germline CDR1 reads SGHRS; CDR2 reads YFSETQ. CDR3 amino acids: CASSLGLAGAPRGQYF. The CDR3 nucleotides are TGCGCCAGCAGCTTGGGACTAGCGGGAGCCCCGAGAGGGCAGTACTTC.

In its sample, this clonotype was seen a few times. The chain couples TRBV4-2 to TRBJ1-2, with unresolved D. The V end lost 0 bases, the J end lost 2 bases, and 13 bases lay between the germline ends. The CDR3 extends over 16 amino acids. Per the germline V gene, CDR1 is LGHNA and CDR2 is YNFKEQ. CDR3 in amino acids: CASSQESRGPNYGYTF. CDR3 nucleotides: TGTGCCAGCAGCCAAGAATCTCGAGGGCCCAACTATGGCTACACCTTC.

The chain has TRBV5-6 and TRBJ1-2; D is unresolved. CDR1 is SGHDT and CDR2 is YYEEEE in the germline V gene. The V gene lost 0 bases and the J gene lost 6 bases, with 21 bases spanning the gap. The CDR3 sequence is 17 residues long. The CDR3 loop is CASSLAEGWRRIDGYTF. CDR3 in DNA: TGTGCCAGCAGCTTGGCGGAGGGATGGAGGAGAATAGATGGCTACACCTTC.

This clonotype showed up just a few times. The J gene is TRBJ2-1, the V gene TRBV28, with 13 bases that match TRBD2. CDR3 length: 16 amino acids. J gave up 0 bases and V 7 bases, and 3 bases lay outside the gene matches. The germline V gene encodes CDR1 MDHEN and CDR2 SYDVKM. The CDR3 nucleotides read TGTGCCAGCATGACTAGCGGGAGGAGCTCCTACAATGAGCAGTTCTTC. This gives the protein CASMTSGRSSYNEQFF.

The chain couples TRBV30 to TRBJ1-6; 7 bases are a match to TRBD1. With V trimmed by 3 bases and J by 0 bases, 8 bases remained unmatched. The CDR3 loop spans 17 amino acids. From germline, CDR1 is GTSNPN and CDR2 SVGIG (reference sequence). CDR3 sequence: CAWRGTGVSSYNSPLHF. In DNA, the CDR3 is TGTGCCTGGAGGGGAACAGGGGTCAGCTCCTATAATTCACCCCTCCACTTT.

This chain links TRBV5-6 with TRBJ1-1, with D unresolved. CDR1 and CDR2 from the germline V gene are SGHDT and YYEEEE. The CDR3 has 14 residues. Trimming took 1 base from V and 4 from J, leaving 11 bases between them. CDR3 DNA sequence: TGTGCCAGCAGCTTGTGGAGTAGGCCCACTGAAGCTTTCTTT. Amino acids: CASSLWSRPTEAFF. The variable domain in full, with the rest retrieved from reference TRBV5-6 and TRBJ1-1, is DAGVTQSPTHLIKTRGQQVTLRCSPKSGHDTVSWYQQALGQGPQFIFQYYEEEERQRGNFPDRFSGHQFPNYSSELNVNALLLGDSALYLCASSLWSRPTEAFFGQGTRLTVV.

The chain joins TRBV24-1 to TRBJ2-1; tentative D call: TRBD1 (6 bases). Germline V CDR1 and CDR2: KGHDR, SFDVKD. CDR3 size: 15 residues. V was pared by 3 bases and J by 5 bases, with 13 bases between. CDR3: CATSDARGAHNEQFF. The CDR3 DNA is TGTGCCACCAGTGATGCCAGGGGAGCGCACAATGAGCAGTTCTTC.

As to this clonotype: Sequence at one end of the junction differs from germline and may be a read error. The V gene is TRBV6-6, the J gene TRBJ1-4; no firm D call. Germline V gene lookup returns CDR1 MNHNY and CDR2 SVGAGI (reference sequence). This CDR3 comprises 14 residues. CDR3: CAGSARPTNEKLFF. CDR3 DNA: TGTGCCGGCAGCGCCAGGCCAACTAATGAAAAACTGTTTTTT.

The V gene is TRBV7-2, the J gene TRBJ1-2; a weak D match, TRBD1 (6 bases). This CDR3 comprises 14 residues. Between the trimmed V and J ends, which lost 4 bases and 5 bases, there was a span of 14 bases. Per germline, CDR1 SGHTA and CDR2 FQGNSA. This chain's CDR3 is CASSSFLGAYGYTF. DNA for the CDR3: TGTGCCAGCAGCTCCTTTCTGGGGGCGTATGGCTACACCTTC.

This clonotype was observed a handful of times. The chain links TRBV4-1 to TRBJ2-7; 7 positions match TRBD1. In germline, CDR1 is MGHRA, CDR2 YSYEKL. J lost 0 bases, V lost 4 bases, and 12 bases had no gene match. The CDR3 consists of 17 residues. CDR3 amino acids: CASSLTQDRFFSYEQYF. The CDR3 DNA follows: TGCGCCAGCAGCCTCACCCAGGACAGGTTTTTCTCCTACGAGCAGTACTTC.

J is TRBJ2-5 and V is TRBV28; D could derive from TRBD1 or TRBD2 (6 bases each). Germline V gives CDR1 MDHEN, CDR2 SYDVKM. V gave up 3 bases and J gave up 5 bases, with 13 bases separating them. The CDR3 runs 14 residues. CDR3 sequence (DNA): TGTGCCAGCAGTTTGGGGGGCGATGCGGAGACCCAGTACTTC. Protein: CASSLGGDAETQYF.

Comment on this clonotype: A much larger clone sits a single nucleotide away, making a read error possible. The chain joins TRBV6-2 or TRBV6-3 to TRBJ1-2; D unresolved. The V gene lost 0 bases and the J gene lost 1 base, with 6 bases spanning the gap. The CDR3 covers 14 residues. CDR1 is MNHEY, CDR2 SVGEGT, per germline. The CDR3 DNA is TGTGCCAGCAGTTACTCGAAAAGTAACTATGGCTACACCTTC. It translates to CASSYSKSNYGYTF.

The sample holds many counts of this clonotype. The CDR3 nucleotides are TGTGCCAGCAGCCTTGTCGAGATCTTCCCCCGGGGCACAGATACGCAGTATTTT. Translating it yields CASSLVEIFPRGTDTQYF. This sequence joins TRBV9 and TRBJ2-3; D unclear. The CDR3 is 18 amino acids. Deletions cut 4 bases from V and 1 base from J, with 22 bases between. Germline CDR1 SGDLS, CDR2 YYNGEE.

The chain uses TRBV6-5 and TRBJ2-2, with TRBD2 matching over 13 bases. Per the germline V gene, CDR1 is MNHEY and CDR2 is SVGAGI. The CDR3 sequence is 15 residues long. The V and J ends lost 5 bases and 9 bases, in that order; junction bases with no gene match: 6. The DNA for the CDR3 is TGTGCCAGCAGTCCCGGACTAGCGGGAGTACGGGAGCTGTTTTTT. This encodes CASSPGLAGVRELFF.